The source of this TCR beta chain is a study of long-term antiretroviral therapy in people with HIV. Study-level information: When the earliest samples were collected, ART was typically delayed until CD4 counts fell. Whole-study results and caveats: Control repertoires displayed wider CDR3 length ranges than the HIV repertoires.

Assay version v3.0 of immunoSEQ was used, and it was run at survey level. The assay was immunoSEQ multiplex PCR, and TCRdb's table has in-frame clones only and misses some. The sample holds 20,000 to 25,000 clones, 70% to 90% seen once. The V end was cut by 0 bases, the J end by 0 bases, with 7 bases between. The CDR3 spans 15 residues. Germline assignment: CDR1 SGDLS and CDR2 YYNGEE. Worth noting for this clone: Its antigen is unknown.

This chain connects TRBV9 to TRBJ2-1; D unclear. The sequence derives from a man in his fifties or sixties with HIV. The starting material was unsorted PBMCs, obtained 1.3 years after starting antiretroviral therapy. The CDR3 DNA follows: TGTGCCAGCAGCGTAGCGGGTGACTCCTACAATGAGCAGTTCTTC. This sequence encodes CASSVAGDSYNEQFF.